This is a list of T cell receptor beta chains from one sample in a study of blood T cell repertoires in COVID-19. Sequenced by immunoSEQ multiplex PCR; TCRdb stores in-frame clones only, minus some. There are roughly 250,000 clones in the sample; around 90% occur only once, and approximately 2% lies in the top ten. Sequenced sample: PBMCs or T cells enriched from blood (not recorded which). These receptors came from a woman aged 18-29 years who had recovered from COVID-19. CDR3s include the opening cysteine and the closing phenylalanine or tryptophan. The D gene is left open where the match is weak. Clone sizes are given selectively: once, few, many, or a class where the clone is expanded.

size | J | V | D | CDR3 | DNA
- | TRBJ1-4 | TRBV4-3 | TRBD1 | CASSQDLTGLMGANEKLFF | TGCGCCAGCAGCCAAGATCTGACAGGGCTCATGGGGGCTAATGAAAAACTGTTTTTT
- | TRBJ1-2 | TRBV29-1 | TRBD1 | CSGGTGGLGGYTF | TGCAGCGGCGGGACAGGGGGGTTAGGTGGCTACACCTTC
once | TRBJ1-1 | TRBV5-1 | - | CASSLGEFTEAFF | TGCGCCAGCAGCTTAGGGGAATTCACTGAAGCTTTCTTT
- | TRBJ1-5 | TRBV19 | - | CASSMSPTVNQPQHF | TGTGCCAGTAGTATGTCACCGACAGTTAATCAGCCCCAGCATTTT
- | TRBJ2-7 | TRBV5-1 | - | CASTRALPYPICEQYF | TGCGCCAGCACCCGTGCCCTACCCTACCCTATATGCGAGCAGTACTTC
- | TRBJ1-2 | TRBV28 | - | CASRALKGYTF | TGTGCCAGCAGGGCCCTGAAGGGCTACACCTTC
- | TRBJ2-7 | TRBV4-1 | - | CASSQDPGRGQYEQYF | TGCGCCAGCAGCCAAGACCCCGGGAGGGGGCAATACGAGCAGTACTTC
- | TRBJ2-2 | TRBV28 | - | CASSLGGVVTGELFF | TGTGCCAGCAGTTTGGGCGGGGTGGTCACCGGGGAGCTGTTTTTT
- | TRBJ1-1 | TRBV7-3 | - | CASSKTRTAMNTEAFF | TGTGCCAGCAGCAAGACCCGGACAGCCATGAACACTGAAGCTTTCTTT
- | TRBJ1-2 | TRBV9 | - | CASSLRGSSLYGYTF | TGTGCCAGCAGCCTTAGGGGTTCCTCCCTCTATGGCTACACCTTC
- | TRBJ2-2 | TRBV11-2 | TRBD2 | CASSLAGGPNGELFF | TGTGCCAGCAGCTTAGCGGGAGGGCCCAACGGGGAGCTGTTTTTT
once | TRBJ1-1 | TRBV29-1 | TRBD1 | CSVYRGLSTEAFF | TGCAGCGTATACAGGGGGCTTAGCACTGAAGCTTTCTTT
- | TRBJ2-3 | TRBV5-1 | - | CASSWTRQVRDTQYF | TGCGCCAGCAGCTGGACTCGACAGGTTAGAGATACGCAGTATTTT
- | TRBJ2-1 | TRBV4-1 | TRBD1 | CASSQDLQGLGNEQFF | TGCGCCAGCAGCCAAGATCTACAGGGGCTGGGCAATGAGCAGTTCTTC
- | TRBJ1-3 | TRBV3-1/TRBV3-2 | TRBD1 | CASRDQGVAGNTIYF | TGTGCCAGCAGAGATCAGGGGGTTGCTGGAAACACCATATATTTT
- | TRBJ2-7 | TRBV11-3 | - | CASSDRSSYEQYF | TGTGCCAGCAGTGACAGGAGCTCCTACGAGCAGTACTTC
- | TRBJ2-2 | TRBV9 | - | CASSVGLLANTGELFF | TGTGCCAGCAGCGTAGGGTTACTAGCGAACACCGGGGAGCTGTTTTTT
- | TRBJ2-7 | TRBV6-5 | - | CASSYSNVYLYEQYF | TGTGCCAGCAGTTACTCGAATGTTTACCTATACGAGCAGTACTTC
- | TRBJ2-7 | TRBV28 | TRBD1 | CASSLGTGNYEQYF | TGTGCCAGCAGTTTAGGGACAGGGAACTACGAGCAGTACTTC
- | TRBJ1-4 | TRBV2 | - | CASSDLATNEKLFF | TGTGCCAGCAGTGATCTTGCAACTAATGAAAAACTGTTTTTT
- | TRBJ1-1 | TRBV11-3 | TRBD1 | CASSLKQIVRQGYTEAFF | TGTGCCAGCAGCTTAAAACAGATCGTCCGACAGGGCTACACTGAAGCTTTCTTT
few | TRBJ2-2 | TRBV19 | TRBD2 | CASSIVAAGGLNTGELFF | TGTGCCAGTAGTATAGTGGCAGCGGGAGGCCTTAACACCGGGGAGCTGTTTTTT
- | TRBJ2-3 | TRBV7-9 | TRBD1 | CASSPTGGRTDTQYF | TGTGCCAGCAGCCCGACAGGGGGGAGAACAGATACGCAGTATTTT